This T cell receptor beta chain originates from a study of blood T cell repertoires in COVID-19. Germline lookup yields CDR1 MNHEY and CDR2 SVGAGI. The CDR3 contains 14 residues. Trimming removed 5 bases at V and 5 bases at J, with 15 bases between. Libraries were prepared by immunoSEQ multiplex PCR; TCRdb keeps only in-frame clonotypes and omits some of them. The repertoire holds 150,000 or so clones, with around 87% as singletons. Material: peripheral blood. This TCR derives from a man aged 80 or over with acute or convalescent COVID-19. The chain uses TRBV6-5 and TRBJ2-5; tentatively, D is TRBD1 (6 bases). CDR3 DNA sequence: TGTGCCAGCAGTCCCAATACAGGGTCCGAGACCCAGTACTTC. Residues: CASSPNTGSETQYF.